This T cell receptor beta chain was obtained from a study of T cells in Graves' hyperthyroidism and ophthalmopathy. This clonotype was counted only a few times. Amplified regions were TCR beta CDR3 sequences from RNA transcripts. An initial round of RT-PCR targeting the TCR CDR3 relied on the HTBI primer set. TCRdb used MiXCR to reprocess the multiplex PCR reads, holding one entry per CDR3 protein. This table has approximately 570,000 distinct CDR3 sequences, nearly 20% appearing once. The CDR3 length is 16 residues. Germline lookup yields CDR1 KGHDR and CDR2 SFDVKD. V was pared by 6 bases and J by 2 bases, with 11 bases of the junction left unmatched.

The clonotype originates from a man between 40 and 49 years old with Graves' ophthalmopathy. The material sequenced was blood. This chain connects TRBV24-1 to TRBJ2-5, with 7 bases aligning to TRBD2. CDR3 nucleotide sequence: TGTGCCACCAGTTGGGAGGGAGGCGCGGATCAAGAGACCCAGTACTTC. This encodes CATSWEGGADQETQYF.